A selection of T cell receptor beta chains follows, all from one sample in a study of T cell repertoires in cytomegalovirus infection. Antigens of these TCRs are unknown. TCRdb used MiXCR to reprocess the reads, holding one entry per CDR3 protein. This table has around 900,000 distinct CDR3 sequences, roughly 30% appearing once. The material was cultured CD8+ T cells from PBMCs, obtained from culture after CMV antigen stimulation. All receptors derive from a human donor in good health (CMV status not recorded). Some clones in this sample may be carry-over from other donors' samples. Both conserved end residues are part of each CDR3. The order of the fields is J gene, D gene, clone size, V gene, CDR3 length, CDR3 DNA, CDR3 protein. A D gene is named only where the DNA matches it firmly. Clone size is stated in some rows and not others, as once, few, many or a class when expanded.

TRBJ2-3,-,few,TRBV6-6,13,TGTGCCAGCATGTCCCGGGGGACAGATACGCAGTATTTT,CASMSRGTDTQYF
TRBJ1-2,-,-,TRBV4-1,15,TGCGCCAGCAGCCAAGGGCACGGAGCTAACTATGGCTACACCTTC,CASSQGHGANYGYTF
TRBJ1-6,TRBD1,-,TRBV15,16,TGTGCCACCAGCATCCAATACAGGGGAAAAAATTCACCCCTCCACTTT,CATSIQYRGKNSPLHF
TRBJ2-5,TRBD2,many,TRBV7-2,15,TGTGCCAGCAGCTTCGGGGGGGCCGGGAGAGAGACCCAGTACTTC,CASSFGGAGRETQYF
TRBJ1-1,TRBD1,-,TRBV7-9,13,TGTGCCAGCAAGTCAGGACAGGGGAATGAAGCTTTCTTT,CASKSGQGNEAFF
TRBJ2-7,TRBD1,-,TRBV5-4,14,TGTGCCAGCAGCGCGCCGGGACAGTTCTACGAGCAGTACTTC,CASSAPGQFYEQYF
TRBJ2-2,TRBD2,many,TRBV7-6,14,TGTGCCAGCAGCTTAACGGGGGGCACCGGGGAGCTGTTTTTT,CASSLTGGTGELFF
TRBJ1-2,-,few,TRBV7-6,14,TGTGCCAGCAGCTTTGATGGGGAGGGGTATGGCTACACCTTC,CASSFDGEGYGYTF
TRBJ2-5,-,-,TRBV4-1,13,TGCGCCAGCAGCCAGGAGGTGGGAGAGGCCCAGTACTTC,CASSQEVGEAQYF
TRBJ1-1,-,few,TRBV4-1,13,TGCGCCAGCAGCCAAGTTAAGAACACTGAAGCTTTCTTT,CASSQVKNTEAFF
TRBJ1-1,-,-,TRBV7-9,15,TGTGCCAGCAGCTTAGCCCGGAGACCCGCTGGTGAAGCTTTCTTT,CASSLARRPAGEAFF
TRBJ2-2,-,many,TRBV7-6,17,TGTGCCAGCAGCCCTCTACAGATTCATACGAACACCGGGGAGCTGTTTTTT,CASSPLQIHTNTGELFF
TRBJ1-1,-,many,TRBV29-1,10,TGCAGCGTTGGACAGTTTGAAGCTTTCTTT,CSVGQFEAFF
TRBJ1-2,-,-,TRBV14,15,TGTGCCAGCAGCCCGTACAAGAGAGTCACCTATGGCTACACCTTC,CASSPYKRVTYGYTF
TRBJ2-1,-,-,TRBV7-6,16,TGTGCTAGCAGCGACCCCGGACAGTGCCCTTACAATGAGCAGTTCTTC,CASSDPGQCPYNEQFF
TRBJ2-3,-,-,TRBV27,14,TGTGCCAGCAGCGCGTTGAAAGGGGGAGATACGCAGTATTTT,CASSALKGGDTQYF
TRBJ1-2,-,many,TRBV28,14,TGTGCCAGCAGACCCCCCCAGAATAACTATGGCTACACCTTC,CASRPPQNNYGYTF
TRBJ1-1,-,few,TRBV6-1,15,TGTGCCAGCAGAACAATACAGGCTAGAAACACTGAAGCTTTCTTT,CASRTIQARNTEAFF
TRBJ2-5,TRBD2,-,TRBV27,17,TGTGCCAGCAGTTTAGCTCATAGCGGGGACGACCAAGAGACCCAGTACTTC,CASSLAHSGDDQETQYF
TRBJ2-1,-,few,TRBV27,14,TGTGCCAGCAGTTTAGGAAGGGGTACCGTAGGGCAGTTCTTC,CASSLGRGTVGQFF
TRBJ1-5,TRBD1,few,TRBV19,16,TGTGCCAGTAGTATTAAGGACAGGGTAACCAATCAGCCCCAGCATTTT,CASSIKDRVTNQPQHF
TRBJ2-3,TRBD1,few,TRBV7-6,16,TGTGCCAGCAGCCCAAGGGCAGGGGGCCGGACAGATACGCAGTATTTT,CASSPRAGGRTDTQYF
TRBJ2-2,-,-,TRBV29-1,13,TGCATCATTCTGGGTAGTAACACCGGGGAGCTGTTTTTT,CIILGSNTGELFF
TRBJ1-2,TRBD1,-,TRBV5-1,16,TGCGCCAGCAGCCTAGGGACAGGCTACTTGAGTCATGGCTACACCTTC,CASSLGTGYLSHGYTF